This T cell receptor beta chain was retrieved from a study of blood T cells in healthy people across ages (dated by TCRdb to the mid-2010s). For context, the study as a whole: In model experiments, template switching captured about one uniquely barcoded TCR beta cDNA molecule for every two T cells. To track age-related changes in TCR beta repertoire diversity, the study relied on deep sequencing normalized with unique cDNA molecular identifiers. The donors were divided into four age groups: young (average 16 years), middle-aged (roughly 40), aged (around 59) and long-lived (around 80). To avoid experimental bias, donors of different ages were distributed randomly across sequencing lanes. For two donors (one aged 18 to 30 and one aged 80 or older), the study analyzed two additional independent replicas of 1 million unique cDNA reads from the same blood draw.

Summary of the overall study and its limitations: The long-lived group showed more naive CD4+ T cells, fewer expanded clones and increased TCR diversity than the aged group, suggesting age selection. Estimates of total diversity based on one million sequenced T cells were considered lower bounds and underestimates. The CMV infection status of donors was not known, potentially confounding age-related changes in expanded clonotypes. As age increased, observed TCR beta diversity per million T cells dropped in a roughly linear way, and a significant reduction was already evident by age 40. There was a strong correlation between observed TCR beta diversity and the percentage of naive T cells measured by flow cytometry. Conclusive comparison of naive and antigen-experienced compartments was prevented by the profiling of bulk unsorted PBMCs.

The library was prepared using 5' RACE. The instrument was an Illumina HiSeq 2500. A second PCR of about 6 to 11 cycles was performed with a sample-barcoded 5' primer and a J-beta primer mix. A template-switch 5' adaptor carrying 12 random nucleotides introduced a unique molecular identifier onto each TCR beta cDNA molecule. Each sample yielded at least 2.5 million CDR3-containing paired-end reads. All of the RNA was converted into first-strand cDNA using the Mint cDNA synthesis kit, with a TRBC-specific oligonucleotide serving as the primer. Following uracil-DNA glycosylase treatment, all cDNA underwent a first 18-cycle PCR with the universal primers M1SS and BC2_uni_R. Regarding the original processing steps: For normalization, 1 million high-quality reads were randomly selected from each sample, with every read carrying a distinct molecular identifier. Reads with shared molecular identifiers were discarded instead of being binned into consensus sequences. CDR3 identification, clonotype clustering and error correction used MiTCR with a Q25 quality threshold and the strictest error-elimination algorithm. A nonparametric unseen species model with Euler transformation was used to estimate lower-bound total TCR beta diversity. The raw public reads went through TCRdb reprocessing: fastp at Q25, MiXCR clone calling, in-frame beta chains kept. Here each entry gathers all rows of one CDR3 protein and keeps the most common genes and DNA. TCRdb's processing, not the study's, gives the V and J calls here. The sample has about 1.6 million distinct CDR3 sequences on record, about 31% of them singletons. The ten most abundant clones make up about 10% of the sample.

Concerning this clonotype itself: Its antigen remains unidentified. Per-nucleotide qualities are absent, and no much larger clonotype sits a single base away.

The CDR3 holds 13 amino acids from the cysteine to the phenylalanine. The kept DNA is CDR3 alone, 39 bases in frame from the first base. Trimming costs V 3 bases and J 6 bases, and their ends lie 11 bases apart. CDR1 and CDR2 (LGHDT, YNNKEL) derive from the germline V gene (reference sequence). The donors were around 39 Caucasian individuals from Russia, aged roughly 6 to 100 years, who were systemically healthy. Approximately 11 milliliters of peripheral blood were drawn from each donor into EDTA-treated Vacutainer tubes. Ficoll-Paque density-gradient centrifugation was used to isolate PBMCs, with at least 6.5 million per sample. Trizol reagent was used to extract total RNA from the PBMCs, yielding at least 6 micrograms per sample. For every donor, flow cytometry on a PBMC aliquot measured the percentage of naive CD45RAhigh/CD27high T cells.

The receptor comes from a woman younger than 45 in good health. Sequenced: blood. The chain joins TRBV3-1 to TRBJ1-2; the D gene is possibly TRBD1, with 6 bases matching. The CDR3 reads as follows: CASSQRGIDGYTF. The bases are TGTGCCAGCAGCCAGAGGGGGATAGATGGCTACACCTTC.